This is a list of T cell receptor beta chains from one sample in a study of blood T cell repertoires in COVID-19. The protocol was immunoSEQ multiplex PCR, while the TCRdb copy is restricted to in-frame clones and leaves out a portion. The table includes roughly 280,000 clones, 85% to 95% detected once. Source material: PBMCs or T cells enriched from blood (not recorded which). These receptors were collected from a man aged 40-50 years who had been exposed to COVID-19. Both conserved end residues are part of each CDR3. The D gene is left open where the match is weak. A clone size is listed for some rows: how often the clone was seen (once, few, many), or a class if it is expanded.

d_call j_call clone_size v_call cdr3_nt cdr3_aa
TRBD1 TRBJ2-4 NA TRBV7-9 TGTGCCAGCACCGGCGACGGGACAGCGCGTCCCGCCAAAAACATTCAGTACTTC CASTGDGTARPAKNIQYF
NA TRBJ2-1 NA TRBV5-1 TGCGCCAGCAGCATACAGGGAATAAATGAGCAGTTCTTC CASSIQGINEQFF
NA TRBJ1-1 NA TRBV18 TGTGCCAGCTCACCTAGCGCAGCGAACACTGAAGCTTTCTTT CASSPSAANTEAFF
TRBD1 TRBJ1-5 once TRBV6-5 TGTGCCAGCAGTCGGACAGGGGGCAATCAGCCCCAGCATTTT CASSRTGGNQPQHF
NA TRBJ1-2 NA TRBV10-1 TGCGCCAGCAGTGGCAGGACACCCATTTGGAGCTACACCTTC CASSGRTPIWSYTF
NA TRBJ1-2 NA TRBV2 TGTGCCAGCAGTGACAGCGCTAACTATGGCTACACCTTC CASSDSANYGYTF
NA TRBJ1-5 NA TRBV30 TGTGCCTGGAGTGAGGACAGCCTAGATCAGCCCCAGCATTTT CAWSEDSLDQPQHF
NA TRBJ2-2 NA TRBV2 TGTGCCAGCAGACAACCTAGTTGGGTGACCGGGGAGCTGTTTTTT CASRQPSWVTGELFF
TRBD1 TRBJ1-2 NA TRBV28 TGTGCCAGCAGTCCCGGACAGGGTGCGGGTGGCTACACCTTC CASSPGQGAGGYTF
TRBD2 TRBJ2-1 NA TRBV27 TGTGCCAGCAGTTTATTTCCCCGGCGGGAGGAGGATGAGCAGTTCTTC CASSLFPRREEDEQFF
TRBD1 TRBJ2-7 NA TRBV11-1 TGTGCCAGCAGCTTAGGACAGGGGTCTATTGAGCAGTACTTC CASSLGQGSIEQYF
NA TRBJ2-7 few TRBV10-1 TGCGCCAGCAGTTTGGGCCCTTCTGGCGAGCAGTACTTC CASSLGPSGEQYF
NA TRBJ1-3 NA TRBV9 TGTGCCAGCAGCGTAGGGCCGCCCTCTGGAAACACCATATATTTT CASSVGPPSGNTIYF
NA TRBJ1-4 NA TRBV6-5 TGTGCCACCAGGGGAGGGACTATCACTAATGAAAAACTGTTTTTT CATRGGTITNEKLFF
NA TRBJ1-2 once TRBV7-3 TGTGCCAGCAGCCCCGTTGCGGGCGACTATGGCTACACCTTC CASSPVAGDYGYTF
NA TRBJ1-3 NA TRBV19 TGTGCCAGTAGTACCGGAGAAATTGGAAACACCATATATTTT CASSTGEIGNTIYF
NA TRBJ1-2 NA TRBV29-1 TGCAGCGTTGGATCACAGGGCTATGGCTACACCTTC CSVGSQGYGYTF
NA TRBJ2-1 NA TRBV3-1/TRBV3-2 TGTGCCAGCAGCCCAAGACTCGCCAGCTCCTACAATGAGCAGTTCTTC CASSPRLASSYNEQFF
NA TRBJ1-6 NA TRBV11-2 TGTGCCAGCAGCCTCGCTGCGGGGAATTCACCCCTCCACTTT CASSLAAGNSPLHF
NA TRBJ2-7 NA TRBV19 TGTGCCAGCGGATGGAGAAGCTCCTACGAGCAGTACTTC CASGWRSSYEQYF
NA TRBJ2-1 NA TRBV5-5 TGTGCCAGCACGCCTGAGTTCACTTCCAATGAGCAGTTCTTC CASTPEFTSNEQFF
NA TRBJ2-3 NA TRBV2 TGTGCCAGAGCGGACAGTCCCACAGATACGCAGTATTTT CARADSPTDTQYF